This is a list of T cell receptor beta chains from one sample in a study of graft-versus-host responses after intestinal transplantation. These receptors have no identified antigens. The repertoire was sequenced with immunoSEQ multiplex PCR; TCRdb's copy has only in-frame clones and lacks some. The table includes about 66,000 clones, about nine tenths detected once. Specimen: unstimulated CD8+ T cells sorted from spleen or lymph node cells, collected before intestinal transplant. These receptors were taken from a human donor who received an intestinal transplant. Each CDR3 is given with its conserved first and last residue. Each record gives: CDR3 protein, CDR3 DNA, J gene, CDR3 length, D gene, V gene, clone size. A D gene is named only where the DNA matches it firmly. For some rows the clone size is stated as once, few or many, or as a class when expanded; others skip it.

CDR3 protein: CASSALVESSYNSPLHF
CDR3 DNA: TGTGCCAGCAGCGCCCTCGTGGAGAGCTCCTATAATTCACCCCTCCACTTT
J gene: TRBJ1-6
CDR3 length: 17
D gene: -
V gene: TRBV9
clone size: -

CDR3 protein: CASSQGPGGPSYNEQFF
CDR3 DNA: TGTGCCAGCAGCCAAGGGCCGGGGGGCCCCTCCTACAATGAGCAGTTCTTC
J gene: TRBJ2-1
CDR3 length: 17
D gene: -
V gene: TRBV4-2
clone size: -

CDR3 protein: CASSLSWTVNTEAFF
CDR3 DNA: TGTGCCAGCAGTTTATCGTGGACAGTGAACACTGAAGCTTTCTTT
J gene: TRBJ1-1
CDR3 length: 15
D gene: -
V gene: TRBV27
clone size: -

CDR3 protein: CASSPQGGSPYEQYF
CDR3 DNA: TGTGCCAGCAGCCCCCAGGGCGGGAGCCCCTACGAGCAGTACTTC
J gene: TRBJ2-7
CDR3 length: 15
D gene: TRBD2
V gene: TRBV7-3
clone size: -

CDR3 protein: CASSPTGSQGEKLFF
CDR3 DNA: TGTGCCAGCAGCCCCACAGGATCACAGGGGGAAAAACTGTTTTTT
J gene: TRBJ1-4
CDR3 length: 15
D gene: TRBD1
V gene: TRBV7-9
clone size: -

CDR3 protein: CSVEMELEAFF
CDR3 DNA: TGCAGCGTTGAAATGGAGCTAGAAGCTTTCTTT
J gene: TRBJ1-1
CDR3 length: 11
D gene: -
V gene: TRBV29-1
clone size: -

CDR3 protein: CASSPGMNTEAFF
CDR3 DNA: TGTGCCAGCAGTCCGGGTATGAACACTGAAGCTTTCTTT
J gene: TRBJ1-1
CDR3 length: 13
D gene: -
V gene: TRBV6-6
clone size: -

CDR3 protein: CASSQGPEQYF
CDR3 DNA: TGTGCCAGCAGCCAAGGGCCCGAGCAGTACTTC
J gene: TRBJ2-7
CDR3 length: 11
D gene: -
V gene: TRBV4-2
clone size: -

CDR3 protein: CATSNEMTEGTEAFF
CDR3 DNA: TGTGCCACCAGCAACGAAATGACCGAGGGCACTGAAGCTTTCTTT
J gene: TRBJ1-1
CDR3 length: 15
D gene: -
V gene: TRBV15
clone size: -

CDR3 protein: CSVEGQGQSYEQYF
CDR3 DNA: TGCAGCGTTGAAGGACAGGGTCAGTCCTACGAGCAGTACTTC
J gene: TRBJ2-7
CDR3 length: 14
D gene: TRBD1
V gene: TRBV29-1
clone size: -

CDR3 protein: CASRETGETEAFF
CDR3 DNA: TGTGCCAGCAGAGAGACAGGCGAGACTGAAGCTTTCTTT
J gene: TRBJ1-1
CDR3 length: 13
D gene: -
V gene: TRBV2
clone size: -

CDR3 protein: CATHGGASTDTQYF
CDR3 DNA: TGTGCCACCCACGGCGGAGCGAGCACAGATACGCAGTATTTT
J gene: TRBJ2-3
CDR3 length: 14
D gene: -
V gene: TRBV10-3
clone size: -

CDR3 protein: CASSQESTEAFF
CDR3 DNA: TGCGCCAGCAGCCAAGAGAGCACTGAAGCTTTCTTT
J gene: TRBJ1-1
CDR3 length: 12
D gene: -
V gene: TRBV4-1
clone size: once

CDR3 protein: CASRGLAGDNEQFF
CDR3 DNA: TGTGCCAGCAGAGGACTAGCGGGGGACAATGAGCAGTTCTTC
J gene: TRBJ2-1
CDR3 length: 14
D gene: TRBD2
V gene: TRBV7-9
clone size: -

CDR3 protein: CASSLDGGGYEQYF
CDR3 DNA: TGTGCCAGCAGCTTAGATGGGGGGGGCTACGAGCAGTACTTC
J gene: TRBJ2-7
CDR3 length: 14
D gene: TRBD2
V gene: TRBV7-6
clone size: -

CDR3 protein: CASSSQGGSYNEQFF
CDR3 DNA: TGCGCCAGCAGCTCCCAGGGAGGCTCCTACAATGAGCAGTTCTTC
J gene: TRBJ2-1
CDR3 length: 15
D gene: -
V gene: TRBV5-1
clone size: -

CDR3 protein: CASSGTVYDNEQFF
CDR3 DNA: TGTGCCAGCAGTGGGACAGTATACGACAATGAGCAGTTCTTC
J gene: TRBJ2-1
CDR3 length: 14
D gene: TRBD1
V gene: TRBV9
clone size: -

CDR3 protein: CASSRDSYEQYF
CDR3 DNA: TGTGCCAGCAGTCGTGACAGCTACGAGCAGTACTTC
J gene: TRBJ2-7
CDR3 length: 12
D gene: -
V gene: TRBV14
clone size: -

CDR3 protein: CASSLGPSGTQYF
CDR3 DNA: TGTGCCAGCAGCTTAGGCCCTAGCGGGACCCAGTACTTC
J gene: TRBJ2-5
CDR3 length: 13
D gene: TRBD2
V gene: TRBV7-6
clone size: -

CDR3 protein: CASSLGGLAKQFF
CDR3 DNA: TGTGCCAGCAGCTTAGGGGGACTAGCGAAGCAGTTCTTC
J gene: TRBJ2-1
CDR3 length: 13
D gene: TRBD2
V gene: TRBV7-9
clone size: -

CDR3 protein: CASSSGSAGGQETQYF
CDR3 DNA: TGTGCCAGCAGCTCGGGTTCAGCGGGGGGGCAAGAGACCCAGTACTTC
J gene: TRBJ2-5
CDR3 length: 16
D gene: TRBD2
V gene: TRBV5-4
clone size: once

CDR3 protein: CASSLLSGGASGEDTQYF
CDR3 DNA: TGTGCCAGCAGCTTATTGAGCGGGGGGGCCTCGGGGGAAGATACGCAGTATTTT
J gene: TRBJ2-3
CDR3 length: 18
D gene: TRBD2
V gene: TRBV7-9
clone size: -

CDR3 protein: CASSFSGGALNEQFF
CDR3 DNA: TGTGCCAGCAGCTTCAGCGGGGGGGCCCTCAATGAGCAGTTCTTC
J gene: TRBJ2-1
CDR3 length: 15
D gene: TRBD2
V gene: TRBV7-2
clone size: once

CDR3 protein: CASSYGLAVTDTQYF
CDR3 DNA: TGTGCCAGCAGCTACGGCCTAGCTGTCACAGATACGCAGTATTTT
J gene: TRBJ2-3
CDR3 length: 15
D gene: -
V gene: TRBV7-8
clone size: once

CDR3 protein: CASSPPHEGLCEQYF
CDR3 DNA: TGCGCCAGCAGCCCACCCCACGAGGGACTCTGCGAGCAGTACTTC
J gene: TRBJ2-7
CDR3 length: 15
D gene: -
V gene: TRBV5-1
clone size: -

CDR3 protein: CASSLETGQAFF
CDR3 DNA: TGTGCCAGCAGCTTAGAGACAGGGCAAGCTTTCTTT
J gene: TRBJ1-1
CDR3 length: 12
D gene: TRBD1
V gene: TRBV7-8
clone size: -

CDR3 protein: CASRDRQDTQYF
CDR3 DNA: TGTGCCAGCAGGGACAGACAAGATACGCAGTATTTT
J gene: TRBJ2-3
CDR3 length: 12
D gene: -
V gene: TRBV2
clone size: -

CDR3 protein: CASSWDSGGSVNEQFF
CDR3 DNA: TGTGCCAGCAGCTGGGATAGCGGGGGGTCTGTCAATGAGCAGTTCTTC
J gene: TRBJ2-1
CDR3 length: 16
D gene: TRBD2
V gene: TRBV7-2
clone size: -

CDR3 protein: CASSLGTAQETQYF
CDR3 DNA: TGCGCCAGCAGCCTAGGGACAGCCCAAGAGACCCAGTACTTC
J gene: TRBJ2-5
CDR3 length: 14
D gene: TRBD1
V gene: TRBV4-1
clone size: -